The clone carrying this T cell receptor (beta chain) was counted ten times or more. The V gene's germline CDR1 is SGHRS and CDR2 YFSETQ. V gave up 1 base and J gave up 7 bases, with 12 bases separating them. The CDR3 runs to 15 residues. The source of the sample is a study of early T cells in non-severe SARS-CoV-2 infection. Study-level background: Sequenced material consisted of bulk RNA (from unsorted whole blood), and chains were unpaired.

The library protocol tagged individual cDNA molecules with unique molecular identifiers. TCRdb fed the 5' RACE reads into MiXCR, producing one record per CDR3 protein. The sample yields under 25,000 distinct CDR3 sequences, less than 5.5% seen once. The sample was whole blood. The receptor comes from an adult who was a healthcare worker with PCR-confirmed SARS-CoV-2 infection or an uninfected control (not recorded which). The J gene is TRBJ1-6, the V gene TRBV5-1; D is uncertain. CDR3: CASSLYGDENSPLHF. DNA of the CDR3: TGCGCCAGCAGCTTGTATGGGGATGAAAATTCACCCCTCCACTTT.